The 27 T cell receptor beta chains below all came from one sample that was sequenced in a study of blood T cell repertoires in COVID-19. The table came from immunoSEQ multiplex PCR; TCRdb's copy has only in-frame clones and leaves some out. Of some 320,000 clones in the sample, around 87% were seen once. The sequenced sample consisted of PBMCs or T cells enriched from blood (not recorded which). Receptors originate from a woman aged 30 to 39 who had recovered from COVID-19.

This clone was detected a few times. The chain recombines TRBV10-1 with TRBJ1-5, with 7 bases matching TRBD1. The junction had 15 bases not matched to a gene; V was cut back by 7 bases and J by 9 bases. The CDR3 contains 15 residues. From germline, CDR1 is WNHNN and CDR2 SYGVQD (reference sequence). The CDR3 bases are TGCGCCAGCATCGACCCCCGACAGGGCCAGCGGCCCCAGCATTTT. Amino acid sequence: CASIDPRQGQRPQHF.

This chain uses TRBV3-1 (or the pseudogene TRBV3-2) with TRBJ1-2; D gene uncertain. CDR1 is LGHDT and CDR2 is YNNKEL in the germline V gene (reference sequence). This CDR3 region has 13 residues. Trimming shortened V by 4 bases and J by 4 bases, and 10 bases separated the two germline ends. For the CDR3, the DNA is TGTGCCAGCAGCCTCCGACTGGGCTATGGCTACACCTTC. Amino acid sequence: CASSLRLGYGYTF.

This clone was found a few times. The J gene is TRBJ1-5, the V gene TRBV7-9; D possibly corresponds to TRBD1 (6 bases). Trimming removed 5 bases from V and 2 bases from J, with 19 bases in between. CDR1 is SEHNR and CDR2 is FQNEAQ in the germline V gene (reference sequence). The CDR3 totals 17 residues. The CDR3: CASSEGSRGGGNQPQHF. The CDR3 DNA reads as TGTGCCAGCAGCGAGGGTAGCAGGGGCGGTGGCAATCAGCCCCAGCATTTT.

This chain joins TRBV9 and TRBJ2-6; D perhaps matches TRBD1 (6 bases). CDR3 length: 16 residues. Germline CDR1 SGDLS, CDR2 YYNGEE. Trimming took 1 base from V and 3 from J, leaving 11 bases between them. CDR3 coding DNA: TGTGCCAGCAGCGTATATGGGGGCAATGGGGCCAACGTCCTGACTTTC. Encoded protein: CASSVYGGNGANVLTF.

The chain has TRBV5-4 and TRBJ1-1; D is possibly TRBD1 (6 bases). The CDR3 runs to 15 residues. CDR1 and CDR2 from the germline V gene are SGHNT and YYREEE (reference sequence). Trimming took 2 bases from V and 8 from J, leaving 19 bases between them. The CDR3 here is CASSLGQGPGREAFF. Written as DNA, the CDR3 is TGTGCCAGCAGCTTAGGTCAGGGGCCCGGACGGGAAGCTTTCTTT.

This clone was detected only once. The chain combines TRBV11-2 with TRBJ2-1, with D maybe TRBD2 (6 bases). This CDR3 comprises 18 residues. The V end was cut by 1 base, the J end by 0 bases, with 16 bases between. CDR1 is SGHAT and CDR2 is FQNNGV in the germline V gene. For the CDR3, the DNA is TGTGCCAGCAGCTTAGGCTCCGCCGGGGGAAGCTCCTACAATGAGCAGTTCTTC. Translated, it gives CASSLGSAGGSSYNEQFF.

This clone was detected only once. The rearrangement links TRBV2 to TRBJ1-3; unclear D gene. This CDR3 has 10 residues. Between the trimmed V and J ends, which lost 6 bases and 6 bases, there was a span of 3 bases. Germline V gene lookup returns CDR1 SNHLY and CDR2 FYNNEI. CDR3 bases: TGTGCCAGCAGCTCAAACACCATATATTTT. Its protein product is CASSSNTIYF.

The chain is built from TRBV30 and TRBJ1-5, with 8 positions matching TRBD1. The CDR3 is 13 amino acids. CDR1 is GTSNPN, CDR2 SVGIG, per germline (reference sequence). Germline trimming cut 4 bases from V and 2 bases from J; bases unmatched to any gene: 1. CDR3 loop: CAWTGGGNQPQHF. CDR3 nucleotide sequence: TGTGCCTGGACAGGGGGCGGCAATCAGCCCCAGCATTTT.

This clone was seen just once. This rearrangement joins TRBV15 to TRBJ1-6, with D unresolved. The CDR3 contains 15 residues. Germline CDR1 is LNHNV and CDR2 is YYDKDF (reference sequence). V was trimmed by 3 bases and J by 9 bases, leaving 15 bases between them. The DNA of the CDR3 is TGTGCCACCAGCAGGACGCCCAGCGGACCTTCACCCCTCCACTTT. Translating it yields CATSRTPSGPSPLHF.

This chain connects TRBV3-1 (or the pseudogene TRBV3-2) to TRBJ2-2, with D possibly TRBD2 on 6 matching bases. This CDR3 has 15 amino acids. The germline CDR1 and CDR2 sequences are LGHDT and YNNKEL (reference sequence). The V gene lost 4 bases and the J gene lost 7 bases, with 16 bases spanning the gap. The CDR3: CASSPLDPGGGELFF. Written as DNA, the CDR3 is TGTGCCAGCAGCCCCCTGGACCCCGGGGGCGGGGAGCTGTTTTTT.

V usage is TRBV5-8 and J usage is TRBJ2-3, with D maybe TRBD1 (5 bases). CDR1 and CDR2 (germline): SGHTS, YDEGEE. The CDR3 runs to 15 residues. V lost 1 base to trimming and J lost 3 bases, with 12 bases between them. The CDR3 DNA is TGTGCCAGCAGCTTGCAGGGCCTACGAACAGATACGCAGTATTTT. This gives the protein CASSLQGLRTDTQYF.

The chain is built from TRBV30 and TRBJ2-5; D is uncertain. The CDR3 loop spans 10 amino acids. Trimming shortened V by 6 bases and J by 3 bases, and 5 bases separated the two germline ends. CDR1 is GTSNPN, CDR2 SVGIG, per germline (reference sequence). The chain's CDR3 is CACREETQYF. CDR3 bases: TGTGCCTGTCGCGAAGAGACCCAGTACTTC.

V is TRBV25-1 and J is TRBJ2-1, with D perhaps TRBD2 (6 bases). Germline V gene sequence: CDR1 MGHDK, CDR2 SYGVNS. V was cut by 2 bases and J by 12 bases, with 8 bases left in between. The CDR3 consists of 11 residues. CDR3 nucleotide sequence: TGTGCCAGCAGTGAAGGAGGGAGGCAGTTCTTC. Translating it yields CASSEGGRQFF.

The rearrangement joins TRBV4-1 to TRBJ2-2, with a possible D match to TRBD2 (6 bases). The CDR3 is 18 residues long. CDR1 MGHRA and CDR2 YSYEKL come from the germline V gene. V was pared by 1 base and J by 7 bases, with 22 bases between. CDR3 bases: TGCGCCAGCAGCCAAGTTGGGACTCCGGGCGGGGTGGACGGGGAGCTGTTTTTT. This codes for CASSQVGTPGGVDGELFF.

This clone turned up a few times. The genes are TRBV15 and TRBJ1-5; 11 bases map to TRBD1. Germline CDR1 is LNHNV and CDR2 is YYDKDF (reference sequence). The CDR3 spans 15 residues. The V and J ends lost 2 bases and 4 bases, in that order; junction bases with no gene match: 1. The CDR3 loop reads CATSRRDRGNQPQHF. The CDR3 DNA reads TGTGCCACCAGCAGACGGGACAGGGGGAATCAGCCCCAGCATTTT.

V is TRBV23-1 and J is TRBJ2-7; weak D call: TRBD1 (6 bases). TRBV23-1 is recorded as an ORF, its role being uncertain. This CDR3 region has 16 residues. V gave up 3 bases and J gave up 0 bases, with 15 bases separating them. The CDR3 spells CASSHPPGQSSYEQYF. CDR3 nucleotide sequence: TGCGCCAGCAGTCACCCTCCCGGACAGAGCTCCTACGAGCAGTACTTC.

This clone appeared a single time. The chain carries TRBV5-4 and TRBJ2-7, with 9 bases that match TRBD2. The CDR3 spans 15 residues. V shed 4 bases, J shed 2 bases, and the junction held 7 bases outside the gene matches. Germline V gene lookup returns CDR1 SGHNT and CDR2 YYREEE (reference sequence). The DNA of the CDR3 is TGTGCCAGCAGCCTCGGGGTAGCGGGGGCCTACGAGCAGTACTTC. Its translation is CASSLGVAGAYEQYF.

This chain links TRBV28 with TRBJ1-5; 8 bases fit TRBD1. V lost 8 bases to trimming and J lost 8 bases; unmatched junction nucleotides: 5. The CDR3 has 12 amino acids. Per the germline V gene, CDR1 is MDHEN and CDR2 is SYDVKM. CDR3 residues: CASGQGSEPQHF. CDR3 coding DNA: TGTGCCAGCGGACAGGGATCGGAGCCCCAGCATTTT.

This clone was detected once. This chain uses TRBV7-6 with TRBJ2-5; possibly TRBD1 for D (6 bases). Germline-derived CDR1 and CDR2 are SGHVS and FNYEAQ. V was trimmed by 4 bases and J by 2 bases, leaving 17 bases between them. This CDR3 has 16 residues. The CDR3 loop is CASSSDWTDQQETQYF. The CDR3 DNA reads as TGTGCCAGCAGCTCCGACTGGACAGACCAACAAGAGACCCAGTACTTC. The whole variable domain, remainder taken from reference TRBV7-6 and TRBJ2-5, is GAGVSQSPRYKVTKRGQDVALRCDPISGHVSLYWYRQALGQGPEFLTYFNYEAQQDKSGLPNDRFSAERPEGSISTLTIQRTEQRDSAMYRCASSSDWTDQQETQYFGPGTRLLVL.

The chain has TRBV2 and TRBJ1-1, with D possibly matching TRBD1 (6 bases). Germline CDR1 is SNHLY and CDR2 is FYNNEI. The CDR3 runs 12 residues. V lost 4 bases and J 6 bases, leaving 9 bases between the germline ends. The CDR3: CASSVQGPEAFF. The CDR3 bases are TGTGCCAGCAGTGTACAGGGCCCTGAAGCTTTCTTT.

The chain recombines TRBV5-4 with TRBJ1-2; 7 bases map to TRBD1. The CDR3 length is 16 residues. J was trimmed by 6 bases and V by 4 bases; bases with no gene match: 15. CDR1 and CDR2 from the germline V gene are SGHNT and YYREEE (reference sequence). The CDR3 DNA reads TGTGCCAGCAGCACCCTCCGCGAAGGGGGCGCGGATGGCTACACCTTC. Residues: CASSTLREGGADGYTF.

DNA for the CDR3: TGTGCCAGCAGTTGGGGGCCGACAGGGGGCTCCTACAATGAGCAGTTCTTC. Translation: CASSWGPTGGSYNEQFF. This chain links TRBV27 with TRBJ2-1, with TRBD1 identical over 9 bases. Germline CDR1 is MNHEY and CDR2 is SMNVEV (reference sequence). With V trimmed by 4 bases and J by 0 bases, 7 bases remained unmatched. The CDR3 length is 17 residues.

The gene calls are TRBV7-2 and TRBJ1-4; a weak D match, TRBD1 (6 bases). Germline assignment: CDR1 SGHTA and CDR2 FQGNSA. Trimming removed 5 bases at V and 2 bases at J, with 12 bases between. The CDR3 is made up of 15 amino acids. CDR3 region: CASSKGGGTNEKLFF. The CDR3 DNA follows: TGTGCCAGCAGCAAAGGGGGGGGTACTAATGAAAAACTGTTTTTT.

The chain carries TRBV21-1 and TRBJ1-2. TRBV21-1 is described as a pseudogene. The CDR3 is 14 amino acids. In DNA form, the CDR3 reads TGTGCCAGCAGCACCCAAGGGAGAGGAGATGGCTACACCTTC. This sequence encodes CASSTQGRGDGYTF.

The gene calls are TRBV10-2 and TRBJ1-1; D is perhaps TRBD1 (5 bases). V dropped 6 bases and J dropped 2 bases, with 10 bases sitting between them. Germline-derived CDR1 and CDR2 are WSHSY and SAAADI. This CDR3 has 13 amino acids. The DNA for the CDR3 is TGCGCCAGCAGGCAGGGTGAAAACACTGAAGCTTTCTTT. Its translation: CASRQGENTEAFF.

This clone was seen once. This chain connects TRBV7-9 to TRBJ1-1; D unresolved. This CDR3 comprises 15 residues. Between the trimmed V and J ends, which lost 7 bases and 3 bases, there was a span of 18 bases. Germline CDR1 and CDR2: SEHNR and FQNEAQ (reference sequence). This CDR3 is CASTSKRAEDTEAFF. The CDR3 bases are TGTGCCAGCACCTCCAAAAGGGCGGAGGACACTGAAGCTTTCTTT.

The V call is TRBV3-1 (or the pseudogene TRBV3-2), the J call TRBJ2-2; D ambiguous. Germline CDR1 LGHDT, CDR2 YNNKEL (reference sequence). The CDR3 spans 17 residues. Trimming took off 1 base at V and 4 bases at J, with 16 bases between the two ends. The CDR3 here is CASSQAQLSAGTGELFF. DNA of the CDR3: TGTGCCAGCAGCCAAGCCCAGCTGAGCGCCGGCACCGGGGAGCTGTTTTTT.